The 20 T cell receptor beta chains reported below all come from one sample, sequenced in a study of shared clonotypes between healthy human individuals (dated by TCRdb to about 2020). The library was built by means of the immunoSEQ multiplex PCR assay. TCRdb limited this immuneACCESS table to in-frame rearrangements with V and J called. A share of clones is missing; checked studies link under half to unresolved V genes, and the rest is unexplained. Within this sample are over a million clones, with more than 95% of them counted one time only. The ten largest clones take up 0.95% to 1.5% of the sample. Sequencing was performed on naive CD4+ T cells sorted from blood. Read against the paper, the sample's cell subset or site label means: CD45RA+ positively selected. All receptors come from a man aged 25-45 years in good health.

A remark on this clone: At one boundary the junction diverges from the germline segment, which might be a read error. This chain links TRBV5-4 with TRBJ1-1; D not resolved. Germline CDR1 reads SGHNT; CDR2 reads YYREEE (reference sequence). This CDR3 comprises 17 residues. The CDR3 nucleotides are TGTGCCAGCAGCTTGCGGGTCGGCGACTTGAGCCAGGAAAAAAGTCGATTT. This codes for CASSLRVGDLSQEKSRF.

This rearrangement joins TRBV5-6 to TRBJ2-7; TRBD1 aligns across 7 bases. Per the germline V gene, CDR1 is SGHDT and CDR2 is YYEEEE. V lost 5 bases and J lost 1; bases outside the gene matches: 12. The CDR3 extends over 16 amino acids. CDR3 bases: TGTGCCAGCAGTTCGGTGCGAAAGGGGGCTTCCTACGAGCAGTACTTC. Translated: CASSSVRKGASYEQYF. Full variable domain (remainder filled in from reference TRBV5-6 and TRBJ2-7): DAGVTQSPTHLIKTRGQQVTLRCSPKSGHDTVSWYQQALGQGPQFIFQYYEEEERQRGNFPDRFSGHQFPNYSSELNVNALLLGDSALYLCASSSVRKGASYEQYFGPGTRLTVT.

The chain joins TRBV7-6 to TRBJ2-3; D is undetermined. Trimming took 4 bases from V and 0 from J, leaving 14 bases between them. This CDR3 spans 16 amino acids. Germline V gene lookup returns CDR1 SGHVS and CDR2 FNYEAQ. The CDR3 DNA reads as TGTGCCAGCAGCTCCCATAGCCGCGCTAGCACAGATACGCAGTATTTT. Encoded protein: CASSSHSRASTDTQYF.

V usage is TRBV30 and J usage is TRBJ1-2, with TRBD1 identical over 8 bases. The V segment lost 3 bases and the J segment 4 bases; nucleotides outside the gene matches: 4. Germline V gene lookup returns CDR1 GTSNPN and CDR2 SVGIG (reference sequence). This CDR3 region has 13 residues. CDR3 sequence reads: CAWRGTGTYGYTF. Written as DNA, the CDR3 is TGTGCCTGGAGGGGGACAGGCACCTATGGCTACACCTTC.

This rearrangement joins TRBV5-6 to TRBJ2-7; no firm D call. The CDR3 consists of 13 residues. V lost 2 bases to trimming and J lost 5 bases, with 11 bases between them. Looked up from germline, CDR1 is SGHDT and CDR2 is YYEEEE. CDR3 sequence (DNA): TGTGCCAGCAGCTTAACCGGTATAAACGAGCAGTACTTC. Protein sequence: CASSLTGINEQYF.

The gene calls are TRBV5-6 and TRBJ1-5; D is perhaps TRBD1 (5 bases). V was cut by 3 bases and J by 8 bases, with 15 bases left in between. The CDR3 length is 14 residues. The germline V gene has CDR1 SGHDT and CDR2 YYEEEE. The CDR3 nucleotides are TGTGCCAGCAGCTCCCGGGACGCCAGCAAGCCCCAGCATTTT. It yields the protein CASSSRDASKPQHF.

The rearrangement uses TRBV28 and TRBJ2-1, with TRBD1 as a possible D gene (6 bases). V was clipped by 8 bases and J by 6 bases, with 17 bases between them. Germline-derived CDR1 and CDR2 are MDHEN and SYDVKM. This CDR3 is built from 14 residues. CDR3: CASQQTGFLNEQFF. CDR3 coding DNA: TGTGCCAGCCAACAAACAGGGTTTCTCAATGAGCAGTTCTTC.

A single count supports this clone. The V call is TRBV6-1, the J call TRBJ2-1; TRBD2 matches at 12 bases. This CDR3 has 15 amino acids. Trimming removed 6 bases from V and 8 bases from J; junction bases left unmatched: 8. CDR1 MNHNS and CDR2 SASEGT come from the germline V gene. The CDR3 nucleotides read TGTGCCAGCAGGCGACTAGCGGGAGAGTTGTATGAGCAGTTCTTC. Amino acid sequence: CASRRLAGELYEQFF.

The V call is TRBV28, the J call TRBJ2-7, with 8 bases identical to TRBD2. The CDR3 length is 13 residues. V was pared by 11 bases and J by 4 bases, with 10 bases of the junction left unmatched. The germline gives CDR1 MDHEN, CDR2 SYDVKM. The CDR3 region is CAVAGPDSYEQYF. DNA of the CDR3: TGTGCCGTAGCGGGACCTGACTCTTACGAGCAGTACTTC.

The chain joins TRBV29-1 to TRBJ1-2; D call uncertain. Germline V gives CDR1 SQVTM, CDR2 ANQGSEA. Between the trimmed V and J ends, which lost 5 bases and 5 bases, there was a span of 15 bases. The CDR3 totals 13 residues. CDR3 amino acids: CSVWWNGGYGYTF. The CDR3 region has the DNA TGCAGCGTTTGGTGGAACGGCGGGTATGGCTACACCTTC.

CDR3 amino acids: CASSPRQGIYGYTF. In DNA form, the CDR3 reads TGTGCCAGTAGTCCCAGACAGGGAATCTATGGCTACACCTTC. The genes are TRBV19 and TRBJ1-2; 7 bases match TRBD1. Germline CDR1 is LNHDA and CDR2 is SQIVND (reference sequence). The CDR3 is made up of 14 amino acids. V trimming: 5 bases; J trimming: 4 bases; junction bases outside the gene matches: 7. The variable domain in full, with the rest retrieved from reference TRBV19 and TRBJ1-2, is DGGITQSPKYLFRKEGQNVTLSCEQNLNHDAMYWYRQDPGQGLRLIYYSQIVNDFQKGDIAEGYSVSREKKESFPLTVTSAQKNPTAFYLCASSPRQGIYGYTFGSGTRLTVV.

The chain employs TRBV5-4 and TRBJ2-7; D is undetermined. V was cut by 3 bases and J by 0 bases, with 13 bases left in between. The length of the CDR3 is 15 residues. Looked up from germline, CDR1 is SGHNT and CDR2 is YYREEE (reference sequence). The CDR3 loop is CASSSNSVSSYEQYF. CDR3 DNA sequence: TGTGCCAGCAGCTCGAATTCCGTAAGCTCCTACGAGCAGTACTTC.

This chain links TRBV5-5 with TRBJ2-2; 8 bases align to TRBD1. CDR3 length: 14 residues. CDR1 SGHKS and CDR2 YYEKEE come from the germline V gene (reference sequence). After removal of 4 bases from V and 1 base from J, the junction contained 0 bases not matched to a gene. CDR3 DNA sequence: TGTGCCAGCAGCGGGACAGGGAACACCGGGGAGCTGTTTTTT. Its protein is CASSGTGNTGELFF.

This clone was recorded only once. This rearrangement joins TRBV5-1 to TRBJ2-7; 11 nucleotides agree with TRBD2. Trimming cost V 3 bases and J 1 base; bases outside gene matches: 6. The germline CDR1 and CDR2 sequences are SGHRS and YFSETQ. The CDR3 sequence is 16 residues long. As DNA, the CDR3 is TGCGCCAGCAGCTCGAGACTAGCGGGGAAGTCCTACGAGCAGTACTTC. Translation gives CASSSRLAGKSYEQYF. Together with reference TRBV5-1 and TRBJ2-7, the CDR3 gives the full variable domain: KAGVTQTPRYLIKTRGQQVTLSCSPISGHRSVSWYQQTPGQGLQFLFEYFSETQRNKGNFPGRFSGRQFSNSRSEMNVSTLELGDSALYLCASSSRLAGKSYEQYFGPGTRLTVT.

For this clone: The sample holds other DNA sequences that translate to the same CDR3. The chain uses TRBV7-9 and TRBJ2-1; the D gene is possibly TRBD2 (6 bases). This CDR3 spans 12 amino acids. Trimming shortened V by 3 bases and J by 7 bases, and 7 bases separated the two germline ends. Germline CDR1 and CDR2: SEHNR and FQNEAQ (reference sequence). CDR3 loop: CASSFSGNEQFF. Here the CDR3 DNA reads TGTGCCAGCAGCTTTAGCGGTAATGAGCAGTTCTTC.

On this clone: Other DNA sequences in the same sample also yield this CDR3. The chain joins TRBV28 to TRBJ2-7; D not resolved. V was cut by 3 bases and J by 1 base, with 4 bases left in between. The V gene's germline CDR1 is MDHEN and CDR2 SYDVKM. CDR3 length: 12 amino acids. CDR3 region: CASSFLSYEQYF. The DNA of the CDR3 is TGTGCCAGCAGTTTTTTGTCCTACGAGCAGTACTTC.

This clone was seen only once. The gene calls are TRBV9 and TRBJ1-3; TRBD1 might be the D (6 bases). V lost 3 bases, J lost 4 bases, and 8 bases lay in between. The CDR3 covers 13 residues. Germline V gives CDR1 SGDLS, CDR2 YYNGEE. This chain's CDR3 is CASSGTEGNTIYF. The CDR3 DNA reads TGTGCCAGCAGCGGGACAGAAGGAAACACCATATATTTT.

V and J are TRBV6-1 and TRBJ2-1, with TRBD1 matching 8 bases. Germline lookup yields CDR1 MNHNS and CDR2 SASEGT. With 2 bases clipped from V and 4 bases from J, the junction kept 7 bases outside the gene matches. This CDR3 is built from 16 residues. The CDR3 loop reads CASSEYPGGAYNEQFF. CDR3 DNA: TGTGCCAGCAGTGAATATCCAGGGGGCGCTTACAATGAGCAGTTCTTC.

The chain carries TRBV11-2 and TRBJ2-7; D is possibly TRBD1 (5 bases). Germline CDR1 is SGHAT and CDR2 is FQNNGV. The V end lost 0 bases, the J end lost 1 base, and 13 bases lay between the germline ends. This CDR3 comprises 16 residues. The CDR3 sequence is CASSLDLAGPSYEQYF. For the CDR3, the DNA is TGTGCCAGCAGCTTAGATCTGGCAGGGCCTTCCTACGAGCAGTACTTC. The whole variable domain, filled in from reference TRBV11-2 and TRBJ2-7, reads EAGVAQSPRYKIIEKRQSVAFWCNPISGHATLYWYQQILGQGPKLLIQFQNNGVVDDSQLPKDRFSAERLKGVDSTLKIQPAKLEDSAVYLCASSLDLAGPSYEQYFGPGTRLTVT.

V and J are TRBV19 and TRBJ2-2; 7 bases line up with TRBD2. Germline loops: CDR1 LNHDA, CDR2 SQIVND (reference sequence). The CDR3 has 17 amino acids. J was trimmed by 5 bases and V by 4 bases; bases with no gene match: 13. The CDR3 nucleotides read TGTGCCAGTAGTACGGAGGGGCTAGCGGTTTTGACCGGGGAGCTGTTTTTT. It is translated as CASSTEGLAVLTGELFF.